The 29 T cell receptor beta chains below come from one sample, sequenced in a study of shared clonotypes between healthy human individuals. The table came from immunoSEQ multiplex PCR; TCRdb's copy has only in-frame clones and leaves some out. The sample includes roughly 2 million clones, 85% to 95% of them seen just once. Sequenced input: naive CD4+ T cells sorted from blood. As for subset: CD45RA+ positively selected. The receptors derive from a man aged 18 to 35 in good health.

The chain is built from TRBV7-6 and TRBJ1-1; 9 nucleotides align to TRBD1. V shed 5 bases and J 7 bases; nucleotides not matched to a gene: 5. CDR3 size: 13 residues. The germline gives CDR1 SGHVS, CDR2 FNYEAQ. CDR3 bases: TGTGCCAGCAGCCTACAGGGGGCCAGTGAAGCTTTCTTT. This sequence encodes CASSLQGASEAFF.

The rearrangement links TRBV10-3 to TRBJ2-2; tentatively, D is TRBD1 (5 bases). With 8 bases removed from V and 7 bases from J, the gap between germline ends came to 14 bases. The CDR3 loop spans 13 amino acids. CDR1 is ENHRY, CDR2 SYGVKD, per germline. CDR3 sequence (DNA): TGTGCCATCGCCGGGCAGGGCGGCGGGGAGCTGTTTTTT. This gives the protein CAIAGQGGGELFF.

The chain has TRBV6-1 and TRBJ2-7, with 9 nucleotides matching TRBD1. V shed 5 bases and J 6 bases; nucleotides not matched to a gene: 8. CDR1 is MNHNS and CDR2 is SASEGT in the germline V gene. CDR3 length equals 14 residues. The CDR3 is CASSLRDRVIEQYF. The CDR3 DNA sequence: TGTGCCAGCAGTCTCCGGGACAGGGTAATCGAGCAGTACTTC.

The chain has TRBV5-1 and TRBJ2-7; 12 bases agree with TRBD2. This CDR3 is 15 amino acids long. Losses at the gene ends were 3 bases for V and 0 bases for J; bases not matched to a gene: 1. In germline, CDR1 is SGHRS, CDR2 YFSETQ. The CDR3 reads CASSSSGGVSYEQYF. The CDR3 nucleotides are TGCGCCAGCAGCTCTAGCGGGGGGGTCTCCTACGAGCAGTACTTC. Supplemented by reference TRBV5-1 and TRBJ2-7, the full variable domain reads KAGVTQTPRYLIKTRGQQVTLSCSPISGHRSVSWYQQTPGQGLQFLFEYFSETQRNKGNFPGRFSGRQFSNSRSEMNVSTLELGDSALYLCASSSSGGVSYEQYFGPGTRLTVT.

The table lists this clone with a few counts. This chain uses TRBV7-9 with TRBJ2-2; perhaps TRBD1 as D (5 bases). CDR3 length equals 15 residues. V lost 2 bases and J lost 5, with 12 bases in between. Germline CDR1 SEHNR, CDR2 FQNEAQ (reference sequence). The CDR3 nucleotides are TGTGCCAGCAGCTTAAATCCAGGGCGTACCGGGGAGCTGTTTTTT. It codes for CASSLNPGRTGELFF.

The V call is TRBV11-2, the J call TRBJ1-3, with D unclear. The V end lost 5 bases, the J end lost 0 bases, and 11 bases lay between the germline ends. Germline assignment: CDR1 SGHAT and CDR2 FQNNGV. The CDR3 loop spans 15 amino acids. The CDR3 spells CASSLDRFSGNTIYF. The CDR3 nucleotides read TGTGCCAGCAGCCTTGACCGCTTCTCTGGAAACACCATATATTTT.

The chain combines TRBV5-6 with TRBJ1-5; weak D call: TRBD1 (5 bases). The germline gives CDR1 SGHDT, CDR2 YYEEEE. CDR3 length: 15 residues. Trimming removed 1 base at V and 3 bases at J, with 11 bases between. CDR3 residues: CASSLNGGLNQPQHF. The CDR3 DNA reads TGTGCCAGCAGCTTGAACGGGGGTCTCAATCAGCCCCAGCATTTT. The whole variable domain, remainder taken from reference TRBV5-6 and TRBJ1-5, is DAGVTQSPTHLIKTRGQQVTLRCSPKSGHDTVSWYQQALGQGPQFIFQYYEEEERQRGNFPDRFSGHQFPNYSSELNVNALLLGDSALYLCASSLNGGLNQPQHFGDGTRLSIL.

The J gene is TRBJ1-1, the V gene TRBV2; TRBD1 matches at 7 bases. Losses at the gene ends were 0 bases for V and 10 bases for J; bases not matched to a gene: 5. This CDR3 region has 13 residues. Germline loops: CDR1 SNHLY, CDR2 FYNNEI. This CDR3 is CASSEAVGQVAFF. The CDR3, as DNA: TGTGCCAGCAGTGAAGCCGTCGGACAGGTAGCTTTCTTT.

The rearrangement uses TRBV19 and TRBJ1-1; 8 nucleotides align to TRBD1. The germline V gene has CDR1 LNHDA and CDR2 SQIVND (reference sequence). This CDR3 has 16 amino acids. Losses at the gene ends were 1 base for V and 3 bases for J; bases not matched to a gene: 7. This chain's CDR3 is CASSIGRGRKDTEAFF. In DNA, the CDR3 is TGTGCCAGTAGTATAGGCAGGGGGCGGAAGGACACTGAAGCTTTCTTT.

The chain recombines TRBV25-1 with TRBJ2-1; 7 bases fit TRBD1. Germline trimming cut 6 bases from V and 9 bases from J; bases unmatched to any gene: 11. The CDR3 is 14 residues long. Germline V gene data show CDR1 as MGHDK and CDR2 as SYGVNS. CDR3 in amino acids: CASRETGIGSEQFF. The DNA for the CDR3 is TGTGCCAGCAGGGAGACAGGGATAGGCAGTGAGCAGTTCTTC. The complete variable domain, with remaining parts taken from reference TRBV25-1 and TRBJ2-1, reads EADIYQTPRYLVIGTGKKITLECSQTMGHDKMYWYQQDPGMELHLIHYSYGVNSTEKGDLSSESTVSRIRTEHFPLTLESARPSHTSQYLCASRETGIGSEQFFGPGTRLTVL.

J is TRBJ2-6 and V is TRBV19, with TRBD1 identical over 10 bases. CDR3 length equals 17 residues. V lost 7 bases to trimming and J lost 1 base; unmatched junction nucleotides: 7. CDR1 is LNHDA, CDR2 SQIVND, per germline (reference sequence). DNA of the CDR3: TGTGCCAGTACCCCGGGACAGGGGCCTTCTGGGGCCAACGTCCTGACTTTC. This gives the protein CASTPGQGPSGANVLTF.

J is TRBJ2-5 and V is TRBV6-1, with D tentatively TRBD1 (5 bases). This CDR3 region has 14 residues. V gave up 3 bases and J gave up 8 bases, with 16 bases separating them. The V gene's germline CDR1 is MNHNS and CDR2 SASEGT. The CDR3 here is CASSDQGSIGTQYF. CDR3 sequence (DNA): TGTGCCAGCAGTGATCAGGGTTCAATCGGAACCCAGTACTTC.

This clone was seen a handful of times. The chain is built from TRBV2 and TRBJ1-6, with a weak D call TRBD1 (6 bases). Germline V gene sequence: CDR1 SNHLY, CDR2 FYNNEI. The CDR3 runs 13 residues. Trimming pared 5 bases from V and 9 bases from J, leaving 11 bases between. In nucleotides, the CDR3 is TGTGCCAGCAGTATAGGACAGTTTTCACCCCTCCACTTT. Amino acid sequence: CASSIGQFSPLHF.

This chain connects TRBV2 to TRBJ2-1; 7 bases are a match to TRBD2. Germline CDR1 and CDR2: SNHLY and FYNNEI. The CDR3 contains 15 residues. V shed 7 bases, J shed 5 bases, and the junction held 11 bases outside the gene matches. CDR3 DNA sequence: TGTGCCAGCAACGAAAGACTAGCCGGGAACAATGAGCAGTTCTTC. Translated, it gives CASNERLAGNNEQFF.

The gene calls are TRBV6-6 and TRBJ1-1; D call uncertain. The CDR3 runs 14 residues. Germline CDR1 and CDR2: MNHNY and SVGAGI (reference sequence). V lost 0 bases and J lost 1, with 6 bases in between. Written as DNA, the CDR3 is TGTGCCAGCAGTTACTCAAGAACGAACACTGAAGCTTTCTTT. Translation: CASSYSRTNTEAFF.

In regard to this clone: Germline is not matched at one junction end, which may reflect a read error. The genes are TRBV6-1 and TRBJ1-2; D perhaps matches TRBD1 (6 bases). In germline, CDR1 is MNHNS, CDR2 SASEGT. CDR3 length: 13 residues. The CDR3 protein is CASSEDLLQGIAF. Written as DNA, the CDR3 is TGTGCCAGCAGTGAAGACCTTCTACAGGGCATCGCCTTC.

In regard to this clone: Within the sample, other DNA sequences also encode this same CDR3. CDR3 residues: CASSTDRGRYEQYF. CDR3 sequence (DNA): TGCGCCAGCAGCACCGATAGGGGACGTTACGAGCAGTACTTC. The chain recombines TRBV5-1 with TRBJ2-7; possibly TRBD1 or TRBD2 for D (5 bases each). Germline CDR1 reads SGHRS; CDR2 reads YFSETQ. CDR3 length: 14 amino acids. Trimming cost V 4 bases and J 4 bases, with 15 bases left between them.

The rearrangement links TRBV30 to TRBJ2-5; D may be TRBD1 (5 bases). V dropped 7 bases and J dropped 1 base, with 10 bases sitting between them. The CDR3 totals 12 residues. CDR1 and CDR2 from the germline V gene are GTSNPN and SVGIG (reference sequence). This CDR3 reads CASGQFQETQYF. In DNA, the CDR3 is TGTGCCTCCGGACAATTCCAAGAGACCCAGTACTTC.

The chain recombines TRBV28 with TRBJ2-3; D possibly uses TRBD1 or TRBD2 (5 bases each). This CDR3 region has 14 residues. Germline CDR1 MDHEN, CDR2 SYDVKM. The V end was cut by 9 bases, the J end by 2 bases, with 15 bases between. CDR3 bases: TGTGCCAGTACATGGGGCCGGGACACAGATACGCAGTATTTT. Translated: CASTWGRDTDTQYF.

J is TRBJ1-1 and V is TRBV30; D may be TRBD1 (6 bases). V dropped 2 bases and J dropped 4 bases, with 11 bases sitting between them. CDR3 length: 13 residues. The germline V gene encodes CDR1 GTSNPN and CDR2 SVGIG (reference sequence). The CDR3 protein is CAWSQGRGTEAFF. For the CDR3, the DNA is TGTGCCTGGAGTCAGGGGAGGGGCACTGAAGCTTTCTTT.

The chain combines TRBV7-2 with TRBJ1-4; 9 bases align to TRBD1. CDR1 SGHTA and CDR2 FQGNSA come from the germline V gene. Trimming took 1 base from V and 6 from J; bases not matched to a gene: 3. This CDR3 region has 15 residues. The CDR3 DNA reads as TGTGCCAGCAGCTTAGGGGGACAGGGCTATGAAAAACTGTTTTTT. It encodes CASSLGGQGYEKLFF.

The chain employs TRBV2 and TRBJ2-1; a possible D gene is TRBD2 (5 bases). Germline CDR1 SNHLY, CDR2 FYNNEI. The V end lost 8 bases, the J end lost 3 bases, and 11 bases lay between the germline ends. This CDR3 contains 13 residues. CDR3 in amino acids: CASQSDYYNEQFF. In DNA, the CDR3 is TGTGCCAGCCAGAGTGACTACTACAATGAGCAGTTCTTC.

The chain couples TRBV29-1 to TRBJ1-1, with D uncertain. The CDR3 totals 11 residues. The V gene's germline CDR1 is SQVTM and CDR2 ANQGSEA. V was clipped by 4 bases and J by 10 bases, with 13 bases between them. The CDR3 reads CSVVSAGRAFF. The CDR3 nucleotides read TGCAGCGTTGTCTCTGCGGGGAGAGCTTTCTTT.

The chain recombines TRBV30 with TRBJ2-5, with 8 bases matching TRBD1. Looked up from germline, CDR1 is GTSNPN and CDR2 is SVGIG (reference sequence). Trimming cost V 3 bases and J 0 bases; bases outside gene matches: 6. This CDR3 has 15 residues. The CDR3 DNA reads TGTGCCTGGAGCGGGACAGGTTCGTACCAAGAGACCCAGTACTTC. Residues: CAWSGTGSYQETQYF.

The count of this clone is one. CDR3 bases: TGTGCCAGCAGTTCAGAGGGGAACACTGAAGCTTTCTTT. It is translated as CASSSEGNTEAFF. The V call is TRBV6-6, the J call TRBJ1-1; D is unclear. The germline V and J ends were trimmed by 4 bases and 1 base, with 7 bases remaining between them. The CDR3 totals 13 residues. Germline V gene data show CDR1 as MNHNY and CDR2 as SVGAGI (reference sequence).

The CDR3 bases are TGTGCCAGCAGCTTAGCTAAGACAGGGGGCTGGAATTCACCCCTCCACTTT. Residues: CASSLAKTGGWNSPLHF. V is TRBV7-9 and J is TRBJ1-6; 10 nucleotides line up with TRBD1. Unmatched junction bases numbered 6, after V lost 0 bases and J lost 7 bases. Germline V gives CDR1 SEHNR, CDR2 FQNEAQ (reference sequence). The CDR3 is made up of 17 amino acids.

The V gene is TRBV4-3, the J gene TRBJ1-5; D is ambiguous. Germline loops: CDR1 LGHNA, CDR2 YSLEER. V dropped 1 base and J dropped 1 base, with 8 bases sitting between them. The CDR3 length is 15 residues. The CDR3 here is CASSQGVTSNQPQHF. As DNA, the CDR3 is TGCGCCAGCAGCCAAGGGGTAACCAGCAATCAGCCCCAGCATTTT.

This clone was found once. The V and J genes are TRBV4-1 and TRBJ2-5; D uncertain. The CDR3 runs 12 residues. V lost 0 bases, J lost 5 bases, and 4 bases lay in between. Germline V gene lookup returns CDR1 MGHRA and CDR2 YSYEKL. The CDR3 spells CASSQEGETQYF. The CDR3 DNA sequence: TGCGCCAGCAGCCAAGAGGGGGAGACCCAGTACTTC.

As concerns this clone: Other nucleotide sequences from this sample produce the same CDR3. CDR3 protein: CASSLGGPRETQYF. CDR3 DNA: TGCGCCAGCAGCTTGGGGGGCCCACGGGAGACCCAGTACTTC. The chain has TRBV5-1 and TRBJ2-5; D possibly corresponds to TRBD1 (5 bases). Germline CDR1 SGHRS, CDR2 YFSETQ. V lost 0 bases to trimming and J lost 5 bases, with 11 bases between them. The CDR3 sequence is 14 residues long.